The 10 T cell receptor beta chains listed next were all sequenced from one sample in a study of cytomegalovirus exposure and HLA in healthy donors. 13 Jbeta primers and 60 Vbeta primers were used for the PCR. Assay used: immunoSEQ multiplex PCR; TCRdb lists only in-frame clones, some missing. The table records about 120,000 clones, about 80% of them present only once. The sequenced sample was PBMCs. Source of these receptors: a young woman in good health and CMV-seropositive.

This chain uses TRBV5-1 with TRBJ2-1; D call uncertain. V gave up 0 bases and J gave up 8 bases, with 9 bases separating them. Germline CDR1 is SGHRS and CDR2 is YFSETQ. The CDR3 runs to 13 residues. The CDR3 reads CASSLGSGYEQFF. As DNA, the CDR3 is TGCGCCAGCAGCTTGGGCAGTGGCTATGAGCAGTTCTTC.

This chain connects TRBV6-5 to TRBJ1-3; 7 nucleotides agree with TRBD1. The ends lost 4 bases at V and 0 bases at J; junction bases unmatched: 6. Germline V gene data show CDR1 as MNHEY and CDR2 as SVGAGI. The CDR3 spans 16 residues. CDR3 amino acids: CASSSGTASSGNTIYF. In DNA form, the CDR3 reads TGTGCCAGCAGTTCCGGGACAGCCAGCTCTGGAAACACCATATATTTT.

This clone has a single count. This chain joins TRBV28 and TRBJ2-2; TRBD1 might be the D (5 bases). Germline V gives CDR1 MDHEN, CDR2 SYDVKM. V lost 2 bases and J lost 4, with 14 bases in between. The CDR3 extends over 16 amino acids. The CDR3 is CASSLGGRVATGELFF. The CDR3 bases are TGTGCCAGCAGTTTAGGTGGCAGGGTGGCCACCGGGGAGCTGTTTTTT. The full variable domain, with the rest looked up from reference TRBV28 and TRBJ2-2, is DVKVTQSSRYLVKRTGEKVFLECVQDMDHENMFWYRQDPGLGLRLIYFSYDVKMKEKGDIPEGYSVSREKKERFSLILESASTNQTSMYLCASSLGGRVATGELFFGEGSRLTVL.

The rearrangement links TRBV10-3 to TRBJ2-7; 7 positions match TRBD2. CDR1 ENHRY and CDR2 SYGVKD come from the germline V gene. The CDR3 is 14 residues long. The V and J ends lost 3 bases and 5 bases, in that order; junction bases with no gene match: 7. CDR3 loop: CAISDQGGTNEQYF. The CDR3 coding sequence is TGTGCCATCAGTGACCAGGGAGGGACCAACGAGCAGTACTTC.

This clone was detected once. The CDR3, as DNA: TGTGCCATCAGTTCACAGGGCACACAGTACTTC. It encodes CAISSQGTQYF. The chain uses TRBV10-3 and TRBJ2-7, with TRBD1 as a possible D gene (6 bases). The CDR3 runs to 11 residues. V was cut by 5 bases and J by 10 bases, with 12 bases left in between. Per the germline V gene, CDR1 is ENHRY and CDR2 is SYGVKD.

V usage is TRBV5-6 and J usage is TRBJ2-7, with a weak D call TRBD2 (7 bases). The V and J ends lost 6 bases and 5 bases respectively, with 33 bases between them. CDR1 is SGHDT and CDR2 is YYEEEE in the germline V gene. The CDR3 totals 19 residues. This CDR3 is CASNYRTYWREMEGDEQYF. Written as DNA, the CDR3 is TGTGCCAGCAACTACAGGACATACTGGCGGGAGATGGAGGGGGACGAGCAGTACTTC.

The chain carries TRBV6-1 and TRBJ2-3; D unresolved. The CDR3 contains 13 residues. Trimming shortened V by 4 bases and J by 9 bases, and 14 bases separated the two germline ends. CDR1 is MNHNS, CDR2 SASEGT, per germline. In DNA, the CDR3 is TGTGCCAGCAGTGGCCCTGGCCTTCAGACGCAGTATTTT. Residues: CASSGPGLQTQYF.

The chain is built from TRBV9 and TRBJ1-2, with 7 bases fitting TRBD1. After removal of 3 bases from V and 3 bases from J, the junction contained 5 bases not matched to a gene. This CDR3 has 14 residues. Germline V gene sequence: CDR1 SGDLS, CDR2 YYNGEE. CDR3 in amino acids: CASSAQGVDYGYTF. CDR3 DNA sequence: TGTGCCAGCAGCGCCCAGGGGGTCGACTATGGCTACACCTTC.

The chain couples TRBV5-1 to TRBJ2-2; 7 bases line up with TRBD1. Germline V gene data show CDR1 as SGHRS and CDR2 as YFSETQ. The CDR3 has 15 amino acids. V lost 2 bases and J lost 3; bases outside the gene matches: 4. CDR3 bases: TGCGCCAGCAGCTTTGGAGACAGGGACACCGGGGAGCTGTTTTTT. This translates into CASSFGDRDTGELFF.

The V gene is TRBV28, the J gene TRBJ1-5; tentatively, D is TRBD1 (6 bases). CDR1 and CDR2 (germline): MDHEN, SYDVKM. V lost 8 bases, J lost 8 bases, and 19 bases lay in between. This CDR3 contains 14 residues. CDR3 amino acids: CASEMGGARKPQHF. The CDR3 coding sequence is TGTGCCAGCGAGATGGGGGGGGCGAGGAAGCCCCAGCATTTT.